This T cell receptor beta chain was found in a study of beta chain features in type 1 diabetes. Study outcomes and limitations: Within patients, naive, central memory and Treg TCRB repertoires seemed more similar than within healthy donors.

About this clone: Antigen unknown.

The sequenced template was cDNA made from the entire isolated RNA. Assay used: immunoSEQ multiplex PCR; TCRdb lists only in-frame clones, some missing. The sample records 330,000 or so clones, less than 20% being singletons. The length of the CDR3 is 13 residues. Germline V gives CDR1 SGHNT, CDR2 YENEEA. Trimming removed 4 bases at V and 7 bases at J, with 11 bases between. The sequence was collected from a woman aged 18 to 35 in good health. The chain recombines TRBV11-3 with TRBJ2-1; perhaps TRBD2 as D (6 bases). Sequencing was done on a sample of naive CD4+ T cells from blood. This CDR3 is CASSSPGGNEQFF. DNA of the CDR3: TGTGCCAGCAGCTCCCCTGGGGGGAATGAGCAGTTCTTC.